These 16 T cell receptor beta chains were all obtained from the same sample, sequenced in a study of CD8 T cells in Susac syndrome. It was with random hexamers that about 0.45 to 1 ug RNA was reverse transcribed. MiXCR, applied by TCRdb to the immunoSEQ multiplex PCR reads, yields one record per CDR3 protein. The top ten clones hold about 0.07% of a sample with about 250,000 distinct CDR3 sequences, around 95% of them seen once. Sequenced sample: CD4+ T cells from PBMCs. These receptors all come from a human donor with multiple sclerosis.

The rearrangement joins TRBV14 to TRBJ2-3; 14 nucleotides align to TRBD2. The CDR3 sequence is 17 residues long. Germline CDR1 is SGHDN and CDR2 is FVKESK. V shed 6 bases and J 2 bases; nucleotides not matched to a gene: 7. This CDR3 is CASSRRLAGGDTDTQYF. The CDR3 region has the DNA TGTGCCAGCAGTCGAAGACTAGCGGGAGGGGACACAGATACGCAGTATTTT.

The rearrangement links TRBV3-1 to TRBJ1-2; D is uncertain. From germline, CDR1 is LGHDT and CDR2 YNNKEL (reference sequence). V was shortened by 4 bases and J by 8 bases, with 11 bases between the two germline ends. This CDR3 contains 12 residues. The CDR3 nucleotides are TGTGCCAGCAGCCTCCAGAAAGCCGGCTACACCTTC. Protein product: CASSLQKAGYTF.

This clonotype was detected only once. The chain uses TRBV24-1 and TRBJ2-1; 10 bases match TRBD2. V was pared by 9 bases and J by 6 bases, with 4 bases of the junction left unmatched. The CDR3 runs 13 residues. Germline V lookup: CDR1 KGHDR, CDR2 SFDVKD. The CDR3 spells CATEREGFNEQFF. The CDR3 region has the DNA TGTGCCACCGAGCGGGAGGGGTTCAATGAGCAGTTCTTC.

The J gene is TRBJ2-1, the V gene TRBV15; 11 positions match TRBD2. Per germline, CDR1 LNHNV and CDR2 YYDKDF (reference sequence). The junction had 4 bases not matched to a gene; V was cut back by 1 base and J by 5 bases. The CDR3 runs to 16 residues. The CDR3 spells CATSRVASGGNNEQFF. The CDR3 DNA reads as TGTGCCACCAGCAGAGTAGCTAGCGGGGGGAACAATGAGCAGTTCTTC.

The chain carries TRBV15 and TRBJ2-5; either TRBD1 or TRBD2 may fit D (6 bases each). CDR1 is LNHNV and CDR2 is YYDKDF in the germline V gene (reference sequence). V lost 4 bases and J lost 2, with 23 bases in between. The CDR3 totals 18 residues. The CDR3 loop is CATSNPPGAPPGQETQYF. CDR3 DNA sequence: TGTGCCACCAGCAACCCGCCGGGGGCTCCCCCGGGACAAGAGACCCAGTACTTC. The full variable domain, with the rest looked up from reference TRBV15 and TRBJ2-5, is DAMVIQNPRYQVTQFGKPVTLSCSQTLNHNVMYWYQQKSSQAPKLLFHYYDKDFNNEADTPDNFQSRRPNTSFCFLDIRSPGLGDTAMYLCATSNPPGAPPGQETQYFGPGTRLLVL.

This clonotype is a singleton in its sample. V usage is TRBV4-1 and J usage is TRBJ2-1, with TRBD2 matching 7 bases. V lost 3 bases to trimming and J lost 1 base; unmatched junction nucleotides: 6. This CDR3 spans 16 amino acids. Germline V gene sequence: CDR1 MGHRA, CDR2 YSYEKL. In DNA form, the CDR3 reads TGCGCCAGCAGCCATATCGGGAGGAGGTCCTACAATGAGCAGTTCTTC. As protein: CASSHIGRRSYNEQFF.

The chain employs TRBV10-3 and TRBJ2-5; TRBD1 agrees at 7 bases. The CDR3 totals 14 residues. CDR1 ENHRY and CDR2 SYGVKD come from the germline V gene. The J segment lost 5 bases and the V segment lost 0 bases, leaving 3 bases of the junction unmatched. The chain's CDR3 is CAISESTGVETQYF. CDR3 DNA: TGTGCCATCAGTGAGTCAACAGGGGTGGAGACCCAGTACTTC.

The gene calls are TRBV13 and TRBJ2-7; D possibly uses TRBD1 or TRBD2 (6 bases each). Looked up from germline, CDR1 is PRHDT and CDR2 is FYEKMQ (reference sequence). V was clipped by 7 bases and J by 0 bases, with 16 bases between them. CDR3 length equals 15 residues. This chain's CDR3 is CASTRGGLLSYEQYV. The CDR3 coding sequence is TGTGCCAGCACCCGAGGGGGGCTCCTCTCCTACGAGCAGTACGTC.

This sequence joins TRBV3-1 and TRBJ1-6; no definite D call. This CDR3 is 14 amino acids long. V was pared by 1 base and J by 9 bases, with 10 bases between. Germline assignment: CDR1 LGHDT and CDR2 YNNKEL (reference sequence). CDR3 DNA sequence: TGTGCCAGCAGCCAAGGCGCTCGAGGTTCACCCCTCCACTTT. Translation: CASSQGARGSPLHF.

The chain couples TRBV5-1 to TRBJ2-7; D is possibly TRBD2 (6 bases). V was clipped by 3 bases and J by 3 bases, with 13 bases between them. CDR1 SGHRS and CDR2 YFSETQ come from the germline V gene. The CDR3 has 14 amino acids. CDR3 bases: TGCGCCAGCAGCTCCGACGGGAGCTACTACGAGCAGTACTTC. Its protein product is CASSSDGSYYEQYF.

The chain recombines TRBV5-1 with TRBJ2-5, with D possibly being TRBD1 (7 bases). The germline V gene has CDR1 SGHRS and CDR2 YFSETQ. V dropped 4 bases and J dropped 7 bases, with 17 bases sitting between them. The CDR3 is made up of 14 amino acids. DNA of the CDR3: TGCGCCAGCAGCACGGAGGGGGCATATGCGACCCAGTACTTC. This sequence encodes CASSTEGAYATQYF.

The rearrangement uses TRBV21-1 and TRBJ2-2. TRBV21-1 is annotated as a pseudogene. The CDR3 extends over 13 amino acids. The CDR3 DNA reads as TGTGCCAGCAGCAATCGCAGCACCGGGGAGCTGTTTTTT. As protein: CASSNRSTGELFF.

CDR3 in amino acids: CASSQGGAGEGRGTGELFF. The CDR3 DNA reads as TGCGCCAGCAGCCAAGGTGGGGCGGGGGAAGGCCGGGGGACCGGGGAGCTGTTTTTT. The V call is TRBV4-1, the J call TRBJ2-2; 7 bases line up with TRBD2. The CDR3 is made up of 19 amino acids. With V trimmed by 1 base and J by 5 bases, 16 bases remained unmatched. Germline CDR1 MGHRA, CDR2 YSYEKL.

The V gene is TRBV20-1, the J gene TRBJ2-5, with TRBD1 as a possible D gene (5 bases). Germline assignment: CDR1 DFQATT and CDR2 SNEGSKA (reference sequence). This CDR3 region has 13 residues. V was shortened by 5 bases and J by 5 bases, with 15 bases between the two germline ends. CDR3 in amino acids: CSAQGPPMETQYF. CDR3 in DNA: TGCAGTGCTCAGGGTCCCCCGATGGAGACCCAGTACTTC.

The V call is TRBV24-1, the J call TRBJ2-1; possibly TRBD2 for D (6 bases). CDR1 is KGHDR, CDR2 SFDVKD, per germline. The CDR3 sequence is 13 residues long. V dropped 0 bases and J dropped 14 bases, with 13 bases sitting between them. The CDR3 sequence: CATSDLRPGGEFF. The CDR3 coding sequence is TGTGCCACCAGTGATTTGCGGCCCGGAGGGGAGTTCTTC.

The chain joins TRBV5-4 to TRBJ1-4; D not resolved. The CDR3 consists of 14 residues. Germline V lookup: CDR1 SGHNT, CDR2 YYREEE (reference sequence). The V and J ends lost 1 base and 1 base respectively, with 5 bases between them. CDR3: CASSLPETNEKLFF. The DNA for the CDR3 is TGTGCCAGCAGCTTGCCGGAAACTAATGAAAAACTGTTTTTT.